This T cell receptor beta chain was identified during a study of T cell repertoires in cytomegalovirus infection. TCRdb passed the reads through MiXCR, listing each CDR3 protein once. The table has approximately 700,000 distinct CDR3 sequences, about 40% seen once. With respect to this clonotype: A much larger clone lies one base from this, so it may be a read error. The conserved phenylalanine or tryptophan normally closing the CDR3 is absent here, so this likely arose from a read error.

V lost 5 bases, J lost 3 bases, and 11 bases lay in between. CDR3 length: 14 amino acids. Germline V CDR1 and CDR2: LNHDA, SQIVND (reference sequence). The genes are TRBV19 and TRBJ2-1; unclear D gene. This receptor was obtained from a human donor in good health (CMV status not recorded). Some clones in this sample may be carry-over from other donors' samples. The sequencing input was PBMCs. The CDR3 region is CASSARLNYNEQFL. In nucleotides, the CDR3 is TGTGCCAGTAGTGCCCGCCTAAACTACAATGAGCAGTTCTTA.